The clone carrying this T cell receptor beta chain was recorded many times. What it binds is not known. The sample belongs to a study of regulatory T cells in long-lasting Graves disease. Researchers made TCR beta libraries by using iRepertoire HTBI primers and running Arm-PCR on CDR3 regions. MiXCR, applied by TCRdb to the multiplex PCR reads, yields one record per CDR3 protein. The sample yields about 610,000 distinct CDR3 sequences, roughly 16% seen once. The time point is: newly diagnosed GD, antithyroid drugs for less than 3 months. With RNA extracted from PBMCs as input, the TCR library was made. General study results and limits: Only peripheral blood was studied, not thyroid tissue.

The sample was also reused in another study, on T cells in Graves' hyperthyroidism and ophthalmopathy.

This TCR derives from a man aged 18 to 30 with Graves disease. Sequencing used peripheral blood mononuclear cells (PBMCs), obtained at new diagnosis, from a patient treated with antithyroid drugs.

In DNA, the CDR3 is TGTGCCAGCATTAGTAGTGGAGATACGCAGTATTTT. Protein sequence: CASISSGDTQYF. The genes are TRBV6-1 and TRBJ2-3; D not certain. CDR3 length equals 12 residues. Germline V lookup: CDR1 MNHNS, CDR2 SASEGT. Trimming pared 7 bases from V and 5 bases from J, leaving 10 bases between.